The 24 T cell receptor beta chains in this list originate from one sample, sequenced in a study of T cells after yellow fever vaccination (dated by TCRdb to between 2018 and 2021). According to the study, the label for this sample's treatment or condition signals: live attenuated yellow fever vaccine strain. The library was produced with 5' RACE. The sequencer was an Illumina HiSeq 2500. In TCRdb, the public reads were trimmed at Q25 with fastp and aligned with MiXCR, with productive beta chains retained. CDR3 protein duplicates are merged, each entry listing the most common genes and DNA. Here the sample has roughly 180,000 distinct CDR3 sequences; approximately 6.2% occur a single time. Roughly 3% of the sample comes from the top ten. Sequenced material: CD4+ T cells sorted from PBMCs, taken on the day of the first yellow fever vaccination. The receptor source for this set is a man aged 18 to 30 who received the YFV17D yellow fever vaccine.

This clonotype was detected only a few times. This chain joins TRBV19 and TRBJ1-2, with D perhaps matching TRBD1 (6 bases). The CDR3 has 15 residues. With 1 base removed from V and 1 base from J, the gap between germline ends came to 10 bases. In germline, CDR1 is LNHDA, CDR2 SQIVND (reference sequence). DNA of the CDR3: TGTGCCAGTAGTATAGCAGGGGCGAATAACTATGGCTACACCTTC. Translated: CASSIAGANNYGYTF. Together with reference TRBV19 and TRBJ1-2, the CDR3 gives the full variable domain: DGGITQSPKYLFRKEGQNVTLSCEQNLNHDAMYWYRQDPGQGLRLIYYSQIVNDFQKGDIAEGYSVSREKKESFPLTVTSAQKNPTAFYLCASSIAGANNYGYTFGSGTRLTVV.

The gene calls are TRBV7-2 and TRBJ2-3; 7 bases match TRBD1. Per the germline V gene, CDR1 is SGHTA and CDR2 is FQGNSA. The CDR3 consists of 16 residues. V lost 11 bases, J lost 0 bases, and 14 bases stayed unmatched. CDR3 sequence (DNA): TGTGCCTGCGAGGGTAGGGGGCGCTTGAGCACAGATACGCAGTATTTT. Translated: CACEGRGRLSTDTQYF.

In this sample, this clonotype turned up many times. This sequence joins TRBV3-1 and TRBJ1-2; tentative D call: TRBD1 (5 bases). The germline gives CDR1 LGHDT, CDR2 YNNKEL (reference sequence). CDR3 length: 15 residues. V was clipped by 1 base and J by 5 bases, with 14 bases between them. The CDR3 DNA is TGTGCCAGCAGCCAAGGCCGGGGGGTGGAGTATGGCTACACCTTC. This sequence encodes CASSQGRGVEYGYTF.

This clonotype showed up many times. The chain carries TRBV7-3 and TRBJ2-3; 8 nucleotides agree with TRBD2. Germline-derived CDR1 and CDR2 are SGHTA and FQGTGA. J lost 0 bases, V lost 6 bases, and 2 bases had no gene match. The CDR3 consists of 14 residues. The CDR3 region has the DNA TGTGCCAGCAGTATAGCGGGGAGCACAGATACGCAGTATTTT. This gives the protein CASSIAGSTDTQYF.

There are a few counts of this clonotype. The V gene is TRBV30, the J gene TRBJ1-4, with D perhaps TRBD1 (5 bases). V was clipped by 2 bases and J by 5 bases, with 9 bases between them. Germline values: CDR1 GTSNPN, CDR2 SVGIG (reference sequence). The CDR3 totals 13 residues. CDR3 protein: CAWSWGRNEKLFF. The DNA of the CDR3 is TGTGCCTGGAGTTGGGGGAGGAATGAAAAACTGTTTTTT.

Concerning this clonotype itself: Given a much more abundant clone one base away, this may be a read error. The rearrangement joins TRBV5-1 to TRBJ2-1, with D possibly matching TRBD2 (6 bases). This CDR3 has 17 amino acids. Trimming cost V 3 bases and J 5 bases, with 21 bases left between them. Germline V CDR1 and CDR2: SGHRS, YFSETQ. This chain's CDR3 is CASSSRLSAGLNNEQFF. Here the CDR3 DNA reads TGCGCCAGCAGCTCAAGGCTCAGTGCGGGGCTAAACAATGAGCAGTTCTTC.

There are many counts of this clonotype. This chain links TRBV7-8 with TRBJ1-6; unclear D gene. Germline V gene sequence: CDR1 SGHVS, CDR2 FQNEAQ. CDR3 length equals 13 residues. The germline V and J ends were trimmed by 6 bases and 1 base, with 4 bases remaining between them. DNA for the CDR3: TGTGCCAGCAGTTTATCCTATAATTCACCCCTCCACTTT. Amino acid sequence: CASSLSYNSPLHF.

This clonotype was seen more than once but under ten times. The V call is TRBV20-1, the J call TRBJ2-2; no firm D call. CDR3 length: 11 residues. Between the trimmed V and J ends, which lost 3 bases and 7 bases, there was a span of 6 bases. Germline CDR1 DFQATT, CDR2 SNEGSKA (reference sequence). This CDR3 is CSASPGGELFF. CDR3 DNA: TGCAGTGCTAGTCCCGGCGGGGAGCTGTTTTTT.

This clonotype has a count of ten or more. The chain has TRBV28 and TRBJ1-2; 7 nucleotides align to TRBD1. CDR3 length equals 14 residues. With 2 bases clipped from V and 4 bases from J, the junction kept 4 bases outside the gene matches. Germline-derived CDR1 and CDR2 are MDHEN and SYDVKM. The CDR3 bases are TGTGCCAGCAGTTTAACCGGGACAGCCTATGGCTACACCTTC. It is translated as CASSLTGTAYGYTF.

To note about this clonotype: A read error is possible here, since a much larger clone lies one base away. V usage is TRBV14 and J usage is TRBJ2-3; D possibly matches TRBD1 or TRBD2 (5 bases each). Trimming took 2 bases from V and 6 from J, leaving 12 bases between them. In germline, CDR1 is SGHDN, CDR2 FVKESK. The CDR3 consists of 14 residues. The CDR3 DNA follows: TGTGCCAGCAGCCAACAGGGACCCTGTGATACGCAGTATTTT. This sequence encodes CASSQQGPCDTQYF.

This clonotype is a singleton in its sample. The V gene is TRBV20-1, the J gene TRBJ2-5, with 7 bases identical to TRBD1. CDR1 is DFQATT and CDR2 is SNEGSKA in the germline V gene (reference sequence). This CDR3 has 14 residues. With V trimmed by 1 base and J by 1 base, 3 bases remained unmatched. CDR3 in DNA: TGCAGTGCTAGAGTAGGGACAGTCCAAGAGACCCAGTACTTC. It translates to CSARVGTVQETQYF.

This clonotype was observed a few times. The rearrangement joins TRBV18 to TRBJ2-3; TRBD2 aligns across 7 bases. Germline-derived CDR1 and CDR2 are KGHSH and LQKENI. The CDR3 has 14 amino acids. After removal of 5 bases from V and 5 bases from J, the junction contained 7 bases not matched to a gene. The CDR3 protein is CASSKTGGEDTQYF. CDR3 DNA: TGTGCCAGCTCAAAAACGGGGGGTGAAGATACGCAGTATTTT.

This clonotype was seen only a few times. The chain carries TRBV7-6 and TRBJ2-5; the D gene is possibly TRBD2 (5 bases). Germline V gene data show CDR1 as SGHVS and CDR2 as FNYEAQ. The V end lost 5 bases, the J end lost 3 bases, and 16 bases lay between the germline ends. This CDR3 has 15 residues. The CDR3 sequence: CASSQRPGSKETQYF. The CDR3 DNA reads as TGTGCCAGCAGCCAACGACCGGGATCCAAAGAGACCCAGTACTTC.

This clonotype was seen a few times. This chain uses TRBV6-2 or TRBV6-3 with TRBJ1-3, with D hard to call. Trimming stripped 8 bases from V and 0 bases from J, with 8 bases between. Per the germline V gene, CDR1 is MNHEY and CDR2 is SVGEGT. The CDR3 loop spans 13 amino acids. The CDR3, as DNA: TGTGCCAGCGGAGTAGGCTCTGGAAACACCATATATTTT. Amino acids: CASGVGSGNTIYF.

The table lists this clonotype with a few counts. The chain joins TRBV24-1 to TRBJ2-1, with 11 positions matching TRBD2. This CDR3 contains 16 residues. V lost 3 bases to trimming and J lost 8 bases; unmatched junction nucleotides: 8. Germline values: CDR1 KGHDR, CDR2 SFDVKD. CDR3: CATSDRGLAARDEQFF. For the CDR3, the DNA is TGTGCCACCAGTGATCGGGGACTAGCGGCCAGGGATGAGCAGTTCTTC.

This clonotype came up many times. The chain carries TRBV5-1 and TRBJ2-7; TRBD1 matches at 10 bases. Germline V lookup: CDR1 SGHRS, CDR2 YFSETQ. CDR3 length: 14 residues. The J segment lost 2 bases and the V segment lost 4 bases, leaving 3 bases of the junction unmatched. The CDR3 nucleotides are TGCGCCAGCAGCCGGGACAGGGGAACCTACGAGCAGTACTTC. Translating it yields CASSRDRGTYEQYF.

This clonotype occurred many times. The chain combines TRBV3-1 with TRBJ2-5, with 7 bases lining up with TRBD1. Germline V gives CDR1 LGHDT, CDR2 YNNKEL (reference sequence). The CDR3 is 15 amino acids. V trimming: 4 bases; J trimming: 2 bases; junction bases outside the gene matches: 7. The CDR3 DNA reads TGTGCCAGCAGCCGTGCACCGGGACAGCAAGAGACCCAGTACTTC. It specifies CASSRAPGQQETQYF.

V and J are TRBV18 and TRBJ2-4, with D unresolved. There are 13 residues in the CDR3. V lost 5 bases and J lost 1, with 6 bases in between. CDR1 is KGHSH, CDR2 LQKENI, per germline. Written as DNA, the CDR3 is TGTGCCAGCTCAACGAGCGCCAAAAACATTCAGTACTTC. It yields the protein CASSTSAKNIQYF.

This clonotype was recorded a few times. The chain links TRBV7-2 to TRBJ2-5; 8 bases are a match to TRBD2. This CDR3 has 14 residues. Germline CDR1 and CDR2: SGHTA and FQGNSA. Trimming took 0 bases from V and 4 from J; bases not matched to a gene: 1. The CDR3 region has the DNA TGTGCCAGCAGCTTAGCTAGCGGGGTAGAGACCCAGTACTTC. It encodes CASSLASGVETQYF.

This clonotype has ten or more counts. The V call is TRBV12-3 or TRBV12-4, the J call TRBJ1-4; 8 nucleotides align to TRBD1. This CDR3 region has 14 residues. Trimming took 3 bases from V and 8 from J; bases not matched to a gene: 5. CDR3 coding DNA: TGTGCCAGCAGTTTGGGGGCAGGGGGCGAAAAACTGTTTTTT. This translates into CASSLGAGGEKLFF.

This clonotype occurred a few times. The CDR3 coding sequence is TGCAGTGCTGTCGACAGGTTCAATCAGCCCCAGCATTTT. It codes for CSAVDRFNQPQHF. The gene calls are TRBV20-1 and TRBJ1-5, with D maybe TRBD1 (6 bases). This CDR3 has 13 residues. From germline, CDR1 is DFQATT and CDR2 SNEGSKA (reference sequence). Trimming removed 5 bases from V and 3 bases from J, with 11 bases in between.

V usage is TRBV7-9 and J usage is TRBJ1-1; D unresolved. V was trimmed by 5 bases and J by 11 bases, leaving 18 bases between them. Germline V gene lookup returns CDR1 SEHNR and CDR2 FQNEAQ (reference sequence). This CDR3 is 13 amino acids long. The DNA of the CDR3 is TGTGCCAGCAGCCCCACGACGGGCCCTTTGGCTTTCTTT. This encodes CASSPTTGPLAFF.

CDR3 DNA: TGTGCCAGCAGCTTAAATCCCGACACAGATACGCAGTATTTT. Protein: CASSLNPDTDTQYF. V gene TRBV7-3 combines with J gene TRBJ2-3; D unclear. From germline, CDR1 is SGHTA and CDR2 FQGTGA. Between the trimmed V and J ends, which lost 1 base and 2 bases, there was a span of 7 bases. This CDR3 comprises 14 residues.

The sample holds a few counts of this clonotype. The rearrangement uses TRBV9 and TRBJ2-5; tentatively, D is TRBD1 or TRBD2 (6 bases each). Per germline, CDR1 SGDLS and CDR2 YYNGEE. V was cut by 0 bases and J by 2 bases, with 11 bases left in between. There are 15 residues in the CDR3. The CDR3 nucleotides are TGTGCCAGCAGCGTAGCGAGGGGGGTTCAAGAGACCCAGTACTTC. This encodes CASSVARGVQETQYF.